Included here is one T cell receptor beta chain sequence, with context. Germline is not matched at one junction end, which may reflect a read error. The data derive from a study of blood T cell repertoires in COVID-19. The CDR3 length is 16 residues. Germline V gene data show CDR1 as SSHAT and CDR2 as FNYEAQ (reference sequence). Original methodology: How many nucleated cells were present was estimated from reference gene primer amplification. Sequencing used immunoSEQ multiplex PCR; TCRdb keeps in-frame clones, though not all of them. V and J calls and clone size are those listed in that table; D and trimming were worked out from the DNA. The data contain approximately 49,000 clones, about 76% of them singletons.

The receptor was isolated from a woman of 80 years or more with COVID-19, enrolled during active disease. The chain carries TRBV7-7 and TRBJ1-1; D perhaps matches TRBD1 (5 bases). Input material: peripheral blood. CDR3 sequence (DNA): TGTGCTAGCAGTTCTAGGGCGGAGGGGTCAGACACTGAAGCTTTCTTT. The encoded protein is CASSSRAEGSDTEAFF.